Included here is one TCR beta chain sequence, with context. Its antigen remains undetermined. Base qualities are not recorded, but no much larger clone differs from it by a single base. This sample is drawn from a study of CD39 and CD103 CD8 tumor-infiltrating T cells (dated by TCRdb to the late 2010s). Turning to the overall study: An HPV-positive HNSCC, an HPV-negative HNSCC, an ovarian cancer and a melanoma patient were represented in the repertoire comparisons shown. Repertoires of CD8 TIL subsets defined by CD103 and CD39 were compared with peripheral memory CD8 T cells by TCRbeta CDR3 deep sequencing.

Points the paper makes about the study in general: DP TIL clonotypes were rarely found in blood or uninvolved lymph node, whereas DN TIL clonotypes largely overlapped peripheral memory CD8 repertoires. DP CD8 TILs appeared more oligoclonal than DN and SP CD8 TILs and blood memory CD8 T cells, with top 30 clonotypes covering 56-86%.

No therapy was being received by patients at the time of sample collection, although prior treatments had ranged from chemotherapy, radiotherapy, surgery and immunotherapy to none. After thawing, cells were enriched for T lymphocytes using a negative-selection kit, with EpCAM beads added for tumor-infiltrating lymphocytes. Memory CD8 T cells were sorted as CD8+CD4-CD45RA- cells regardless of CCR7 expression. Peripheral blood mononuclear cells were isolated by Ficoll-Paque PLUS gradient and cryopreserved before analysis. Populations were sorted on a FACSAria II to more than 97% purity, and the cell pellets were frozen for TCR sequencing without being cultured. From roughly 10,000 to 100,000 sorted cells per subset, genomic DNA was extracted using the DNeasy Blood and Tissue Kit. The immunoSEQ service sequenced and mapped the TCRbeta V-J or V-D-J regions, with coverage above 8.5x for each sample. In the paper's pipeline: Analysis was limited to productive rearrangements exported from the immunoSEQ Analyzer platform, and clonality was evaluated on the 500 most abundant clones. Repertoire overlap between populations was quantified with the Morisita-Horn similarity index and the Jaccard index. Morisita-Horn similarity between CD8 T-cell subset TCR repertoires was measured in roughly six cancer patients. Entries here come from immuneACCESS through TCRdb and include only in-frame sequences with V and J called. Some clones fail to appear in such tables; in the studies checked, an unresolved V gene covers under half of the shortfall, and the cause of the remainder is unknown. V, J and clone size are taken as reported in that table, and D and trimming were inferred from the DNA itself. The sample table contains under 5,000 clones; only one count was recorded for under 80% of them. In total, the top ten clones hold roughly an eighth of the sample.

The germline V gene encodes CDR1 MNHGY and CDR2 SAAAGT. At the junction V is shortened by 5 bases and J by 5 bases, with 9 bases in between. Spanning cysteine to phenylalanine, the CDR3 consists of 12 amino acids. The sequence is cut down to CDR3 DNA, 36 bases in frame from base 1. This receptor was identified in a human donor with head and neck squamous cell carcinoma. The chain joins TRBV6-8 to TRBJ2-5, with TRBD1 perhaps the D gene, on 6 matching bases. Sequenced: CD8+ T cells sorted from blood. The sample's cell subset or site, from its label and the paper: total memory CD8 T cells (CD45RA-CCR7+/-) from blood or uninvolved lymph node. The CDR3 sequence is CASSDRRETQYF. The sequence in DNA is TGTGCCAGCAGTGACAGGCGGGAGACCCAGTACTTC.